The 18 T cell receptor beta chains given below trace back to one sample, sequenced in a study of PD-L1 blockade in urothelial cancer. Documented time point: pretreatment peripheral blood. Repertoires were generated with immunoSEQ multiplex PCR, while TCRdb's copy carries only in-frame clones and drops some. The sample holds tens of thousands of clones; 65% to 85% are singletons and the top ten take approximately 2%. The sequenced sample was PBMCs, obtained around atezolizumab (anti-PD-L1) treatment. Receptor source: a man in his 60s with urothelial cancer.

The CDR3 is CASSPPGYEQYF. CDR3 coding DNA: TGTGCCAGCAGTCCCCCGGGGTACGAGCAGTACTTC. V gene TRBV27 combines with J gene TRBJ2-7; the D gene is possibly TRBD2 (5 bases). Germline CDR1 and CDR2: MNHEY and SMNVEV (reference sequence). With 5 bases removed from V and 4 bases from J, the gap between germline ends came to 9 bases. This CDR3 has 12 residues.

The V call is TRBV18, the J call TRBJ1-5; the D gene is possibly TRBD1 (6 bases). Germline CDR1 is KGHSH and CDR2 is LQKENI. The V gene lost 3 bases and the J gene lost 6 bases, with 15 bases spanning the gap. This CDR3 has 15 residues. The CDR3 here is CASSPGGGTGQPQHF. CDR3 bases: TGTGCCAGCTCACCGGGAGGGGGAACGGGTCAGCCCCAGCATTTT.

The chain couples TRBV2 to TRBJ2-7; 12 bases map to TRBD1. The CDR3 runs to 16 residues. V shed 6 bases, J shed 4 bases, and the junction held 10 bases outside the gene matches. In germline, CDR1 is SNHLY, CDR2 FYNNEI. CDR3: CASSGVGTGGDYEQYF. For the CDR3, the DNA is TGTGCCAGCAGCGGGGTGGGGACAGGGGGCGATTACGAGCAGTACTTC.

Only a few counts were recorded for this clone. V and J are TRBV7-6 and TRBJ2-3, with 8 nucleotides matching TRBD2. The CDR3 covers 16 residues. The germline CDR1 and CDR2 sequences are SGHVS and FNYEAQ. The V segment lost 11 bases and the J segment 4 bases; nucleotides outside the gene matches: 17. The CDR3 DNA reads TGTGCCCTAAGCCCCATTTTGACTAGCGATGCAGATACGCAGTATTTT. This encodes CALSPILTSDADTQYF.

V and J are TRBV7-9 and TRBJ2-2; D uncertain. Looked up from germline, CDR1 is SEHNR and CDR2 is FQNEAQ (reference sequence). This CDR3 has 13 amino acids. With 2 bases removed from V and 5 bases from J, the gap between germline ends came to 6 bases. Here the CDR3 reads CASSLTSTGELFF. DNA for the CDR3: TGTGCCAGCAGCTTAACTTCAACCGGGGAGCTGTTTTTT.

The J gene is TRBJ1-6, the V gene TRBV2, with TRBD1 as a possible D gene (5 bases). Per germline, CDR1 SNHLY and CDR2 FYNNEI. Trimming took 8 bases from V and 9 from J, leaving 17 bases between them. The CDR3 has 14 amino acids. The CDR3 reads CASRTQADGSPLHF. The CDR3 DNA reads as TGTGCCAGCCGAACACAGGCGGATGGTTCACCCCTCCACTTT.

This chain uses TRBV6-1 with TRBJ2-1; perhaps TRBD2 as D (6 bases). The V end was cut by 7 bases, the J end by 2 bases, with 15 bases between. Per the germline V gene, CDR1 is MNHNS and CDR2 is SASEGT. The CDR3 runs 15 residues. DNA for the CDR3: TGTGCCAGCACCAAAGGGGCGGGGACCTACAATGAGCAGTTCTTC. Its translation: CASTKGAGTYNEQFF.

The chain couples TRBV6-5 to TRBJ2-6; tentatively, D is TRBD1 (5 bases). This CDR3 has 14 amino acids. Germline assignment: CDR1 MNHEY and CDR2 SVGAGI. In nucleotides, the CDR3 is TGTGCAACCAAGGGGTTCTCTGGGGCCAACGTCCTGACTTTC. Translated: CATKGFSGANVLTF.

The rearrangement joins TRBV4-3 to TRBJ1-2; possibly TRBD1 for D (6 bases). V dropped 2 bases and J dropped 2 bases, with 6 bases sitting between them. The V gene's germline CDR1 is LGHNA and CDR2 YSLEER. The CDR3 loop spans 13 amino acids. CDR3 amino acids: CASSQTGNYGYTF. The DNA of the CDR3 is TGCGCCAGCAGCCAAACAGGGAACTATGGCTACACCTTC.

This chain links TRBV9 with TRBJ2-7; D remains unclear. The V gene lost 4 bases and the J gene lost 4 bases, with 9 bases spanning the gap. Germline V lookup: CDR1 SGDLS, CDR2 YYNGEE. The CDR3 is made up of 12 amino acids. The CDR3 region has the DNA TGTGCCAGCAGCATAAACAATTACGAGCAGTACTTC. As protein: CASSINNYEQYF.

DNA for the CDR3: TGTGCCAGCAGTCCCCCTTCCCAAGTCAGCTATGGCTACACCTTC. Protein sequence: CASSPPSQVSYGYTF. The rearrangement uses TRBV28 and TRBJ1-2; D unresolved. V lost 5 bases to trimming and J lost 4 bases, with 17 bases between them. The germline V gene encodes CDR1 MDHEN and CDR2 SYDVKM. The CDR3 has 15 residues.

The CDR3 sequence: CAIGERNTGELFF. The CDR3 nucleotides are TGTGCCATCGGGGAGCGGAACACCGGGGAGCTGTTTTTT. The V and J genes are TRBV10-3 and TRBJ2-2; D perhaps matches TRBD2 (5 bases). The CDR3 sequence is 13 residues long. Trimming took 8 bases from V and 1 from J, leaving 8 bases between them. Germline loops: CDR1 ENHRY, CDR2 SYGVKD.

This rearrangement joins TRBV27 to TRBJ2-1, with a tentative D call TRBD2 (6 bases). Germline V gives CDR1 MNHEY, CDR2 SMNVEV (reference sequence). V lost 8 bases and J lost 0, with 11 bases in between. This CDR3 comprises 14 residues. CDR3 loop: CASGPTSSYNEQFF. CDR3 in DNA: TGTGCCAGCGGGCCGACTAGCTCCTACAATGAGCAGTTCTTC.

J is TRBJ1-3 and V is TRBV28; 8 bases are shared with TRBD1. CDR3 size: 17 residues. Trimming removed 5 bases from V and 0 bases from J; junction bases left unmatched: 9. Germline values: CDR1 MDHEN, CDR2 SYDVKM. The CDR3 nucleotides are TGTGCCAGCAGTGAAAGACAGGGGCCCTACTCTGGAAACACCATATATTTT. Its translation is CASSERQGPYSGNTIYF.

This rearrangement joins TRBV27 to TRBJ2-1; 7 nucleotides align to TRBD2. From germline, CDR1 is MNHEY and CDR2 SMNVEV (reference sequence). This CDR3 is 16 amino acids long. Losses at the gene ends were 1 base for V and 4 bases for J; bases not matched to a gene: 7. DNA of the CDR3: TGTGCCAGCAGTTTATTCGTGGCTAGCGGATACAATGAGCAGTTCTTC. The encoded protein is CASSLFVASGYNEQFF.

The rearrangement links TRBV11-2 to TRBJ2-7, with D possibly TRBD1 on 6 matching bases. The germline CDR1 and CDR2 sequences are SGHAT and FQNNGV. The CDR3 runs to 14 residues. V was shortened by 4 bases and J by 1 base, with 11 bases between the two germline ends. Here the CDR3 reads CASSSRTVSYEQYF. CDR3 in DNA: TGTGCCAGCAGCTCCCGGACAGTGTCCTACGAGCAGTACTTC.

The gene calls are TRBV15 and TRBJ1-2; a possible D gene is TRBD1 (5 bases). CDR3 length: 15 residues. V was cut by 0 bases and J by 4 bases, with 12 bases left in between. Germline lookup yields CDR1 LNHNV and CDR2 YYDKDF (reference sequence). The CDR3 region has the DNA TGTGCCACCAGCAGAGATTATCAGGGCTCCTATGGCTACACCTTC. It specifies CATSRDYQGSYGYTF.

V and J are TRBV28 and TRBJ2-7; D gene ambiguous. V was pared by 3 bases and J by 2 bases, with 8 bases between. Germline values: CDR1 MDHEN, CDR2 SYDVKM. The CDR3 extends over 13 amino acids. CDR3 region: CASSFERAYEQYF. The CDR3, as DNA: TGTGCCAGCAGTTTCGAGAGAGCCTACGAGCAGTACTTC.